These 4 T cell receptor beta chains share one sample of origin, sequenced in a study of shared clonotypes between healthy human individuals. Sequencing was performed with immunoSEQ multiplex PCR; in TCRdb, only in-frame clones are kept and a portion is missing. The sample lists millions of clones, just over 90% occurring once. The sequencing input was naive CD4+ T cells sorted from blood. Subset indicated: CD45RA+ positively selected. The source is a man between 18 and 29 years old in good health.

As regards this clone: This same CDR3 is encoded by further DNA sequences in the sample. The V call is TRBV5-6, the J call TRBJ1-5; no definite D call. Germline CDR1 SGHDT, CDR2 YYEEEE. V lost 3 bases and J 4 bases, leaving 8 bases between the germline ends. The length of the CDR3 is 13 residues. The CDR3 region is CASSSGYNQPQHF. DNA for the CDR3: TGTGCCAGCAGCTCAGGATATAATCAGCCCCAGCATTTT.

This clone was seen just once. This chain uses TRBV2 with TRBJ1-4; no firm D call. CDR3 size: 15 residues. The germline gives CDR1 SNHLY, CDR2 FYNNEI. V dropped 3 bases and J dropped 0 bases, with 8 bases sitting between them. CDR3 protein: CASSDQSSTNEKLFF. The DNA of the CDR3 is TGTGCCAGCAGTGACCAGTCGTCAACTAATGAAAAACTGTTTTTT.

The rearrangement joins TRBV5-1 to TRBJ1-2; no firm D call. There are 15 residues in the CDR3. Per the germline V gene, CDR1 is SGHRS and CDR2 is YFSETQ. Trimming stripped 2 bases from V and 8 bases from J, with 19 bases between. The CDR3 sequence is CASSFFRRVPGGYTF. The CDR3 DNA sequence: TGCGCCAGCAGCTTCTTTCGCCGGGTTCCGGGAGGCTACACCTTC.

The rearrangement joins TRBV27 to TRBJ2-4; possible D gene TRBD2, 6 bases. CDR1 is MNHEY, CDR2 SMNVEV, per germline (reference sequence). V dropped 3 bases and J dropped 4 bases, with 25 bases sitting between them. The CDR3 runs to 19 residues. As DNA, the CDR3 is TGTGCCAGCAGTTTGGGGGACCGAGCGTGGGGAGGCACGAAAAACATTCAGTACTTC. Encoded protein: CASSLGDRAWGGTKNIQYF.